This T cell receptor (beta chain) is from a study of T cell changes during pregnancy in multiple sclerosis. The method was immunoSEQ multiplex PCR; TCRdb's version includes in-frame clones alone and lacks a portion of them. The sample lists around 57,000 clones, roughly 87% occurring once. V dropped 8 bases and J dropped 7; count of bases not matched to a gene: 23. The CDR3 is 19 residues long. Per germline, CDR1 SGHAT and CDR2 FQNNGV. This sequence was found in a female donor with multiple sclerosis, enrolled in a pregnancy study. V is TRBV11-2 and J is TRBJ2-1, with TRBD2 matching 10 bases. The sample here was peripheral blood, taken in the first trimester of pregnancy. CDR3 nucleotide sequence: TGTGCCAGCGCTCCCGGAAGAGGGTCGACTAGCGGGTCAGCGAATGAGCAGTTCTTC. It specifies CASAPGRGSTSGSANEQFF.